Below, 5 T cell receptor beta chains from the same sample are listed, as sequenced in a study of T cell responses to AZD1222 COVID-19 vaccine (dated by TCRdb to 2020 to 2023). The meaning of the sample's time point label: about 28 days (+/-7) after the second vaccine dose. Preparation of the library involved the immunoSEQ multiplex PCR assay. Entries here come from immuneACCESS through TCRdb and include only in-frame sequences with V and J called. Some clones fail to appear in such tables; in the studies checked, an unresolved V gene covers under half of the shortfall, and the cause of the remainder is unknown. The table for this sample lists about 110,000 clones; about 92% of them were counted only once. The ten most abundant clones make up less than 10% of the sample. Sequencing used peripheral blood, obtained 28 days after the second AZD1222 dose. The receptors derive from an adult who received the AZD1222 COVID-19 vaccine.

The chain recombines TRBV7-2 with TRBJ2-7, with D unclear. The length of the CDR3 is 14 residues. Germline-derived CDR1 and CDR2 are SGHTA and FQGNSA. The V end lost 8 bases, the J end lost 0 bases, and 14 bases lay between the germline ends. CDR3 sequence: CASSPGGSSYEQYF. CDR3 nucleotide sequence: TGTGCCAGCTCCCCTGGCGGTAGCTCCTACGAGCAGTACTTC.

This clone has a single count. The J gene is TRBJ2-7, the V gene TRBV3-1 (or the pseudogene TRBV3-2); D might be TRBD2 (7 bases). This CDR3 has 14 amino acids. Germline CDR1 reads LGHDT; CDR2 reads YNNKEL (reference sequence). The V end was cut by 7 bases, the J end by 5 bases, with 18 bases between. DNA for the CDR3: TGTGCCAGCAACGAGGGGGGGGGCGGCCACGAGCAGTACTTC. This sequence encodes CASNEGGGGHEQYF.

This chain joins TRBV7-9 and TRBJ1-5, with a tentative D call TRBD1 (6 bases). This CDR3 has 14 amino acids. The V and J ends lost 7 bases and 3 bases respectively, with 13 bases between them. CDR1 and CDR2 from the germline V gene are SEHNR and FQNEAQ (reference sequence). CDR3 DNA sequence: TGTGCCAGCACTAAAACAGGGTCCAATCAGCCCCAGCATTTT. This translates into CASTKTGSNQPQHF.

The V gene is TRBV2, the J gene TRBJ1-5, with D maybe TRBD1 (5 bases). V lost 3 bases and J lost 6, with 9 bases in between. Per germline, CDR1 SNHLY and CDR2 FYNNEI. The CDR3 is made up of 13 amino acids. CDR3 residues: CASSEWGGQPQHF. CDR3 DNA: TGTGCCAGCAGTGAGTGGGGGGGTCAGCCCCAGCATTTT.

The genes are TRBV4-1 and TRBJ1-2; D gene uncertain. In germline, CDR1 is MGHRA, CDR2 YSYEKL. CDR3 length: 14 amino acids. Trimming removed 1 base at V and 4 bases at J, with 10 bases between. The CDR3 is CASSQVPGSYGYTF. The CDR3 DNA follows: TGCGCCAGCAGCCAAGTTCCGGGCTCCTATGGCTACACCTTC.